This T cell receptor beta chain emerged from a study of CD8 T cells in Susac syndrome. Sequencing of TCR beta drew on CD8+ and CD4+ T cells from blood. The RNA input was about 0.5 to 1 ug, and it was reverse transcribed with random hexamers. TCRdb used MiXCR to reprocess the immunoSEQ multiplex PCR reads, holding one entry per CDR3 protein. This sample yields 150,000 or so distinct CDR3 sequences, of which roughly 95% are seen a single time; about 0.12% belongs to the top ten. The germline V and J ends were trimmed by 1 base and 7 bases, with 12 bases remaining between them. CDR1 and CDR2 from the germline V gene are SGHRS and YFSETQ. The CDR3 is 13 residues long.

The sample comprised CD4+ T cells from PBMCs. This TCR was sampled from a human donor with Susac syndrome. The rearrangement joins TRBV5-1 to TRBJ2-7; D gene uncertain. CDR3 in DNA: TGCGCCAGCAGCTTGTCGTCCCTGGGGGAGCAGTACTTC. Its protein product is CASSLSSLGEQYF.